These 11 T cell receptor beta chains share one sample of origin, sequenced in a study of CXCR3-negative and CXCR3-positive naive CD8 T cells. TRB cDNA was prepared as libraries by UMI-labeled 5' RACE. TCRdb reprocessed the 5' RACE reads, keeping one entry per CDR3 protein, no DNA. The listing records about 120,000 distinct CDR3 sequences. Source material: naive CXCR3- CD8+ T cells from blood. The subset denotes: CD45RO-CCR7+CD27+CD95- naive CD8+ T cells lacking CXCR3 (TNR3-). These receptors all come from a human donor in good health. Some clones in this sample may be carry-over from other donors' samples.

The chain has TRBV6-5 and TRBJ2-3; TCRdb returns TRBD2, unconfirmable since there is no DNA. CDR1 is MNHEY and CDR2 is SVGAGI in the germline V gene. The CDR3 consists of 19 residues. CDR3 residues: CASSYSPAGVITSTDTQYF.

CDR3 amino acids: CSFSGDRTFEVNTEAFF. This chain uses TRBV29-1 with TRBJ1-1; TCRdb lists TRBD1, though no DNA is available to test this call. Germline values: CDR1 SQVTM, CDR2 ANQGSEA. The CDR3 totals 17 residues.

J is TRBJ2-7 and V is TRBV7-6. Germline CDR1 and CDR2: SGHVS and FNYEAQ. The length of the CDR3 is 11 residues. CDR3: CASSLDDRQYF.

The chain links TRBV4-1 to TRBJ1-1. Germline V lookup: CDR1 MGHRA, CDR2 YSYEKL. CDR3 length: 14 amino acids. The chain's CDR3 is CASSQEVRETEAFF.

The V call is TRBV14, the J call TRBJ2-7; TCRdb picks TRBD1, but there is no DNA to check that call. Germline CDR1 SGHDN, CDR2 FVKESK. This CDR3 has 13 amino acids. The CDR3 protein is CASSRGGSYEQYF.

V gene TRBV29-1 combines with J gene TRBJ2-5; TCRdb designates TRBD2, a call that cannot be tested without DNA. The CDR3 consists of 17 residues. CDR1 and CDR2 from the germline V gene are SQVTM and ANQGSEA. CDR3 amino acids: CSVDGGLAGLYQETQYF.

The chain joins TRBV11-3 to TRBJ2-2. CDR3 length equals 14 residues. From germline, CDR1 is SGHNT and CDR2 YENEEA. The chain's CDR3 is CASSPRTSTGELFF.

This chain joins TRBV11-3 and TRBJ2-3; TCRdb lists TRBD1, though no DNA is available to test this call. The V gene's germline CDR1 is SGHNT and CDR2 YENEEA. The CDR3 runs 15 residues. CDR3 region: CASSPLAPSTDTQYF.

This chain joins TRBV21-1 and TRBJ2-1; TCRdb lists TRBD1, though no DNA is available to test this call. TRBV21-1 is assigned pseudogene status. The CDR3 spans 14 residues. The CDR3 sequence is CASIPELGSGEQFF.

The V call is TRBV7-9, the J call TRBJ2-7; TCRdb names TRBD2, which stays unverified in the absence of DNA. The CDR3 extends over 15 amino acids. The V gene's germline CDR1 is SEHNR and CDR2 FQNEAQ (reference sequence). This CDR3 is CASSFLAGGGYEQYF.

The CDR3 sequence: CASSAGLADYEQYF. V and J are TRBV5-5 and TRBJ2-7; TCRdb calls TRBD2, which cannot be checked without DNA. Germline CDR1 and CDR2: SGHKS and YYEKEE (reference sequence). The length of the CDR3 is 14 residues.